The next 32 T cell receptor beta chains were all read from a single sample in a study of technical replicates of blood from a few donors. Profiling relied on immunoSEQ multiplex PCR, and the TCRdb table lists in-frame clones only, not all of them. The sample carries tens of thousands of clones, around 90% recorded once. The material sequenced was T cells isolated from PBMCs. Receptors originate from a human donor in good health.

The CDR3 region has the DNA TGTGCCAGCAGTCCCACCTTAAGAGGCCCTAGTTACAATGAGCAGTTCTTC. This sequence encodes CASSPTLRGPSYNEQFF. The chain combines TRBV27 with TRBJ2-1; D not certain. CDR1 is MNHEY and CDR2 is SMNVEV in the germline V gene (reference sequence). The V end lost 5 bases, the J end lost 4 bases, and 21 bases lay between the germline ends. There are 17 residues in the CDR3.

The genes are TRBV5-1 and TRBJ2-2; D might be TRBD2 (5 bases). The V end lost 0 bases, the J end lost 2 bases, and 5 bases lay between the germline ends. The CDR3 sequence is 14 residues long. The germline CDR1 and CDR2 sequences are SGHRS and YFSETQ. The CDR3 sequence: CASSLGTNTGELFF. DNA of the CDR3: TGCGCCAGCAGCTTGGGGACTAACACCGGGGAGCTGTTTTTT.

The chain joins TRBV7-9 to TRBJ2-7, with D perhaps matching TRBD1 (6 bases). The CDR3 covers 12 residues. Germline loops: CDR1 SEHNR, CDR2 FQNEAQ (reference sequence). V was shortened by 5 bases and J by 5 bases, with 10 bases between the two germline ends. In nucleotides, the CDR3 is TGTGCCAGCAGCCGTCAGGGGAACGAGCAGTACTTC. This gives the protein CASSRQGNEQYF.

A note on this clone: This sample also contains other DNA sequences that code for the same CDR3. V and J are TRBV7-3 and TRBJ2-7; a weak D match, TRBD2 (5 bases). Trimming took 2 bases from V and 0 from J, leaving 5 bases between them. CDR1 is SGHTA, CDR2 FQGTGA, per germline. The CDR3 spans 13 residues. The CDR3 DNA follows: TGTGCCAGCAGCTTACGGGACTCCTACGAGCAGTACTTC. Amino acids: CASSLRDSYEQYF.

The chain is built from TRBV19 and TRBJ1-2; 9 bases are shared with TRBD1. V lost 7 bases, J lost 4 bases, and 10 bases stayed unmatched. In germline, CDR1 is LNHDA, CDR2 SQIVND (reference sequence). This CDR3 has 15 amino acids. CDR3 bases: TGTGCCAGTACCCCCACCCGGACAGGGGCCTATGGCTACACCTTC. Translated, it gives CASTPTRTGAYGYTF.

The rearrangement uses TRBV9 and TRBJ2-3, with D possibly being TRBD2 (5 bases). CDR3 length equals 15 residues. Between the trimmed V and J ends, which lost 0 bases and 0 bases, there was a span of 8 bases. Per the germline V gene, CDR1 is SGDLS and CDR2 is YYNGEE. The CDR3 spells CASSVDEGSTDTQYF. The CDR3 coding sequence is TGTGCCAGCAGCGTAGATGAGGGTAGCACAGATACGCAGTATTTT.

This clone was observed once. The chain combines TRBV19 with TRBJ2-2; 8 bases match TRBD1. After removal of 9 bases from V and 1 base from J, the junction contained 4 bases not matched to a gene. CDR1 is LNHDA, CDR2 SQIVND, per germline (reference sequence). The length of the CDR3 is 14 residues. The CDR3 loop reads CARPGQVNTGELFF. The CDR3 bases are TGTGCCAGACCGGGACAGGTGAACACCGGGGAGCTGTTTTTT.

The chain links TRBV5-1 to TRBJ2-1; D may be TRBD1 (6 bases). The CDR3 extends over 11 amino acids. V gave up 6 bases and J gave up 11 bases, with 12 bases separating them. Germline CDR1 is SGHRS and CDR2 is YFSETQ. CDR3 coding DNA: TGCGCCAGCACCAGGGGCCAAAAGCAGTTCTTC. Amino acid sequence: CASTRGQKQFF.

The V and J genes are TRBV7-9 and TRBJ1-5; D not certain. Per germline, CDR1 SEHNR and CDR2 FQNEAQ (reference sequence). The CDR3 loop spans 12 amino acids. V was cut by 4 bases and J by 6 bases, with 7 bases left in between. This CDR3 is CASSSGIQPQHF. For the CDR3, the DNA is TGTGCCAGCAGCTCGGGGATTCAGCCCCAGCATTTT.

This chain uses TRBV6-5 with TRBJ2-5, with D maybe TRBD2 (6 bases). Germline V lookup: CDR1 MNHEY, CDR2 SVGAGI. This CDR3 spans 15 amino acids. Trimming shortened V by 3 bases and J by 2 bases, and 13 bases separated the two germline ends. CDR3 DNA sequence: TGTGCCAGCAGTTATCTCCCGGGAGTTCAAGAGACCCAGTACTTC. It specifies CASSYLPGVQETQYF.

CDR3 sequence reads: CASSLRQGAFMNTEAFF. For the CDR3, the DNA is TGTGCCAGCAGTTTAAGACAGGGGGCCTTCATGAACACTGAAGCTTTCTTT. This chain joins TRBV28 and TRBJ1-1, with 10 nucleotides matching TRBD1. This CDR3 spans 17 amino acids. The V and J ends lost 2 bases and 0 bases, in that order; junction bases with no gene match: 6. Germline lookup yields CDR1 MDHEN and CDR2 SYDVKM.

The chain recombines TRBV4-3 with TRBJ2-7; TRBD2 aligns across 9 bases. From germline, CDR1 is LGHNA and CDR2 YSLEER. The CDR3 loop spans 15 amino acids. V shed 1 base, J shed 4 bases, and the junction held 5 bases outside the gene matches. In DNA, the CDR3 is TGCGCCAGCAGCCAAGCAGCGGGGGGCGCATACGAGCAGTACTTC. Its translation: CASSQAAGGAYEQYF.

The rearrangement joins TRBV27 to TRBJ1-4, with D possibly matching TRBD1 (6 bases). V lost 6 bases, J lost 3 bases, and 14 bases lay in between. The length of the CDR3 is 15 residues. CDR1 and CDR2 from the germline V gene are MNHEY and SMNVEV (reference sequence). The CDR3 bases are TGTGCCAGCAGCCCAAGAGGGGGAGCTAATGAAAAACTGTTTTTT. This gives the protein CASSPRGGANEKLFF.

CDR3 sequence reads: CASSYSTGANVLTF. The CDR3, as DNA: TGTGCCAGCAGTTACTCGACAGGGGCCAACGTCCTGACTTTC. This chain joins TRBV6-5 and TRBJ2-6, with D uncertain. The V end lost 0 bases, the J end lost 4 bases, and 4 bases lay between the germline ends. The CDR3 runs 14 residues. Germline CDR1 is MNHEY and CDR2 is SVGAGI.

This CDR3 is CASSARGLAEAFF. Here the CDR3 DNA reads TGCGCCAGCAGTGCCAGGGGCCTCGCTGAAGCTTTCTTT. V and J are TRBV10-1 and TRBJ1-1; TRBD1 is a possible D gene (6 bases). Trimming removed 4 bases from V and 6 bases from J, with 12 bases in between. Germline-derived CDR1 and CDR2 are WNHNN and SYGVQD (reference sequence). This CDR3 is built from 13 residues.

The J gene is TRBJ2-7, the V gene TRBV11-3; D remains ambiguous. The CDR3 is made up of 11 amino acids. CDR1 and CDR2 from the germline V gene are SGHNT and YENEEA. V was cut by 1 base and J by 5 bases, with 3 bases left in between. CDR3 residues: CASSLGHEQYF. The CDR3 DNA reads TGTGCCAGCAGCTTAGGGCACGAGCAGTACTTC.

The chain has TRBV5-1 and TRBJ2-1; TRBD2 matches 7 bases. Trimming took 5 bases from V and 3 from J; bases not matched to a gene: 5. This CDR3 has 14 amino acids. Germline V lookup: CDR1 SGHRS, CDR2 YFSETQ. CDR3 sequence (DNA): TGCGCCAGCAGGGTCCAGCGGGGCTACAATGAGCAGTTCTTC. It codes for CASRVQRGYNEQFF. The full variable domain, in which reference TRBV5-1 and TRBJ2-1 provide the parts outside the CDR3, is KAGVTQTPRYLIKTRGQQVTLSCSPISGHRSVSWYQQTPGQGLQFLFEYFSETQRNKGNFPGRFSGRQFSNSRSEMNVSTLELGDSALYLCASRVQRGYNEQFFGPGTRLTVL.

This chain uses TRBV28 with TRBJ1-5; D remains unclear. Trimming left V 5 bases short and J 0 bases short, with 8 bases between. This CDR3 contains 14 residues. The germline gives CDR1 MDHEN, CDR2 SYDVKM. CDR3 nucleotides: TGTGCCAGCAGTGAGCTTTATAGCAATCAGCCCCAGCATTTT. Translation: CASSELYSNQPQHF.

This clone showed up just once. The chain joins TRBV5-1 to TRBJ2-7, with 7 bases that match TRBD1. J gave up 7 bases and V 0 bases, and 4 bases lay outside the gene matches. Germline V gene sequence: CDR1 SGHRS, CDR2 YFSETQ. This CDR3 comprises 13 residues. The CDR3 loop is CASSLEGAWEQYF. As DNA, the CDR3 is TGCGCCAGCAGCTTGGAGGGGGCGTGGGAGCAGTACTTC.

The J gene is TRBJ2-3, the V gene TRBV13; TRBD1 is a possible D gene (5 bases). Trimming stripped 5 bases from V and 5 bases from J, with 8 bases between. CDR3 length: 12 amino acids. Germline V lookup: CDR1 PRHDT, CDR2 FYEKMQ (reference sequence). DNA of the CDR3: TGTGCCAGCAGCGGTCAGGGAGATACGCAGTATTTT. This gives the protein CASSGQGDTQYF.

V gene TRBV21-1 combines with J gene TRBJ1-4; the D call of TRBD1 is as the table states it, not checked on the DNA. TRBV21-1 is recorded as a pseudogene. This CDR3 is 14 amino acids long. The CDR3 sequence: CASWTTGQGYKLFF. For the CDR3, the DNA is TGTGCCAGCTGGACAACGGGACAGGGGTACAAACTGTTTTTT.

This chain links TRBV7-3 with TRBJ1-1, with 7 bases matching TRBD1. The length of the CDR3 is 17 residues. Trimming at V came to 1 base and at J to 3 bases, leaving 11 bases not matched to a gene. Per the germline V gene, CDR1 is SGHTA and CDR2 is FQGTGA. This CDR3 is CASSLNGQGGVDTEAFF. The CDR3 bases are TGTGCCAGCAGCTTAAATGGTCAGGGGGGAGTGGACACTGAAGCTTTCTTT.

The rearrangement uses TRBV9 and TRBJ1-4; the D gene is possibly TRBD1 (5 bases). Per the germline V gene, CDR1 is SGDLS and CDR2 is YYNGEE. V lost 0 bases, J lost 0 bases, and 12 bases lay in between. CDR3 size: 17 residues. The CDR3 reads CASSVASQGATNEKLFF. The CDR3 region has the DNA TGTGCCAGCAGCGTAGCTAGTCAGGGTGCAACTAATGAAAAACTGTTTTTT.

The J gene is TRBJ2-7, the V gene TRBV28; 11 bases are shared with TRBD1. CDR1 and CDR2 from the germline V gene are MDHEN and SYDVKM. V was clipped by 6 bases and J by 7 bases; unmatched bases: 5. There are 13 residues in the CDR3. CDR3 sequence: CASRGQGVREQYF. CDR3 nucleotides: TGTGCCAGCAGGGGACAGGGGGTGCGAGAGCAGTACTTC.

The J gene is TRBJ2-1, the V gene TRBV9, with 9 bases identical to TRBD1. This CDR3 region has 20 residues. Germline CDR1 SGDLS, CDR2 YYNGEE. J lost 13 bases, V lost 3 bases, and 29 bases had no gene match. This CDR3 is CASSATTEPPGQGWGGDQFF. CDR3 in DNA: TGTGCCAGCAGCGCCACTACGGAACCCCCGGGACAGGGTTGGGGCGGGGATCAGTTCTTC.

This chain uses TRBV19 with TRBJ1-5; 8 positions match TRBD1. The V gene's germline CDR1 is LNHDA and CDR2 SQIVND (reference sequence). V lost 5 bases, J lost 4 bases, and 4 bases stayed unmatched. This CDR3 has 14 residues. The CDR3 bases are TGTGCCAGTAGTGGACAGGGAGGTAATCAGCCCCAGCATTTT. Translated: CASSGQGGNQPQHF.

This chain uses TRBV7-2 with TRBJ1-1, with D possibly TRBD1 on 6 matching bases. The CDR3 runs to 14 residues. Germline V gene lookup returns CDR1 SGHTA and CDR2 FQGNSA. V dropped 5 bases and J dropped 1 base, with 11 bases sitting between them. CDR3 nucleotides: TGTGCCAGCAGCGCAGACAGGCAGAACACTGAAGCTTTCTTT. It specifies CASSADRQNTEAFF.

This rearrangement joins TRBV27 to TRBJ2-2; D is undetermined. Trimming left V 5 bases short and J 2 bases short, with 9 bases between. Germline CDR1 is MNHEY and CDR2 is SMNVEV (reference sequence). There are 14 residues in the CDR3. DNA for the CDR3: TGTGCCAGCAGTGGTACGGTAAACACCGGGGAGCTGTTTTTT. Its protein product is CASSGTVNTGELFF.

The chain uses TRBV29-1 and TRBJ2-3, with TRBD2 matching over 8 bases. The CDR3 contains 18 residues. Germline CDR1 and CDR2: SQVTM and ANQGSEA. With 1 base clipped from V and 0 bases from J, the junction kept 12 bases outside the gene matches. The CDR3 loop is CSVEGLAGIPSSTDTQYF. Written as DNA, the CDR3 is TGCAGCGTTGAAGGTCTAGCGGGTATACCGTCTAGCACAGATACGCAGTATTTT.

The chain is built from TRBV15 and TRBJ2-5; maybe TRBD1 (6 bases). Germline CDR1 and CDR2: LNHNV and YYDKDF (reference sequence). Trimming pared 5 bases from V and 5 bases from J, leaving 18 bases between. CDR3 length equals 15 residues. CDR3 residues: CATSGVNRVEETQYF. DNA for the CDR3: TGTGCCACCAGCGGAGTAAACAGGGTAGAGGAGACCCAGTACTTC.

The V gene is TRBV18, the J gene TRBJ1-4, with a tentative D call TRBD1 (5 bases). The germline V and J ends were trimmed by 8 bases and 8 bases, with 18 bases remaining between them. CDR1 is KGHSH, CDR2 LQKENI, per germline. The CDR3 spans 14 residues. The CDR3 bases are TGTGCCAGCACGAAGATGGGGCAGGAGGAAAAACTGTTTTTT. Amino acids: CASTKMGQEEKLFF.

The rearrangement uses TRBV18 and TRBJ2-1; 7 positions agree with TRBD2. The germline V gene has CDR1 KGHSH and CDR2 LQKENI. The V segment lost 5 bases and the J segment 6 bases; nucleotides outside the gene matches: 13. There are 16 residues in the CDR3. The CDR3 loop reads CASSALLTSASNEQFF. CDR3 in DNA: TGTGCCAGCTCAGCCTTACTTACTAGCGCTTCCAATGAGCAGTTCTTC.